This T cell receptor (beta chain) stems from a study of molecular identifiers for immune sequencing clone quantification. The overall study: Replicates partitioned RNA from approximately 20,000 or 98,000 naive CD8 cells into five parts, sequencing four. Study-wide points: Clones that exceeded 20 RNA copies held over 98% of effector molecules, yet under 1% in naive cells.

Preparation methods for the bulk TCR libraries were those previously described, with listed TCR primers. Each CDR3 protein is one row after TCRdb ran MiXCR on the PCR reads. The sample has approximately 550,000 distinct CDR3 sequences, about a fifth seen once; the top ten hold approximately 0.8%. This clonotype showed up many times. What it binds is unknown. Germline values: CDR1 MGHRA, CDR2 YSYEKL. Trimming stripped 0 bases from V and 0 bases from J, with 18 bases between. CDR3 size: 18 residues. As CD8+CD4-CCR7+CD45RA+ cells, naive CD8 T cells were sorted. The receptor was isolated from a human donor in good health. Some libraries in this study had Jurkat cell RNA spiked in. Material for sequencing was naive CD8+ T cells from blood, with Jurkat cell RNA spiked in. The subset here: FACS-sorted CD8+CD4-CCR7+CD45RA+ naive T cells. The chain employs TRBV4-1 and TRBJ2-7; D not resolved. The DNA for the CDR3 is TGCGCCAGCAGCCAAGATCTCTCACTTTGGCCCAGCTCCTACGAGCAGTACTTC. This codes for CASSQDLSLWPSSYEQYF.